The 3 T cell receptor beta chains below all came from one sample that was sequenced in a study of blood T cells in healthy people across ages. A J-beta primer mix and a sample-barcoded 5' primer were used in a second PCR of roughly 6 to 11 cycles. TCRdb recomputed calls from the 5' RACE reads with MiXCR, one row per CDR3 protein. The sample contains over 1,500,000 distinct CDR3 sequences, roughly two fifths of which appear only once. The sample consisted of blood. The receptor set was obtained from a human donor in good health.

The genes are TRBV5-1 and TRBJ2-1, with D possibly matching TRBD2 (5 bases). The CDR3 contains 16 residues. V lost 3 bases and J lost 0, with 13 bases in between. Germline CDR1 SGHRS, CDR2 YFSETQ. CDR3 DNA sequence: TGCGCCAGCAGCTCCGCGACTATAACCTCCTACAATGAGCAGTTCTTC. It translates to CASSSATITSYNEQFF.

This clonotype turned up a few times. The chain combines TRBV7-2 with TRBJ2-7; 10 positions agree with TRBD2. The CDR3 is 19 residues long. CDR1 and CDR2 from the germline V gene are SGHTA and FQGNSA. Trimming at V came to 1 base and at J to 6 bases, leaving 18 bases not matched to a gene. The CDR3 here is CASSLVSSGGAGLISEQYF. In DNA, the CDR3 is TGTGCCAGCAGCTTAGTGAGCAGCGGGGGGGCCGGTTTAATCAGCGAGCAGTACTTC.

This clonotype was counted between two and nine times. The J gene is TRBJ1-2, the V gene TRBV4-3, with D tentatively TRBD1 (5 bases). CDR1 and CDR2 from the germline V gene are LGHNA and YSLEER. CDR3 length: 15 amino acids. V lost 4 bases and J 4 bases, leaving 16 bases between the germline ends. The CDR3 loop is CASSPTIGAGYGYTF. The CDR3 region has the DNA TGCGCCAGCAGCCCGACTATCGGGGCTGGCTATGGCTACACCTTC.